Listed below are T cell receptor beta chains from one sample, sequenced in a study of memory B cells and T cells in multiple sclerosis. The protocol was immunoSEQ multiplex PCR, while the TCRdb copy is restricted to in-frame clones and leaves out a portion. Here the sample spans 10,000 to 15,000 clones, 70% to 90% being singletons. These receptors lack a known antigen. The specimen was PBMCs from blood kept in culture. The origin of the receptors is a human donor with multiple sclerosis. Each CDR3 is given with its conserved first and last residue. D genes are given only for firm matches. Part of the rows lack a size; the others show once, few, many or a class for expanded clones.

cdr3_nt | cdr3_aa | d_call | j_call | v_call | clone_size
TGTGCCAGCAGCTTAGATCCGGCAGGAGGCTACACCTTC | CASSLDPAGGYTF | NA | TRBJ1-2 | TRBV11-2 | NA
TGTGCCAGCAGTGGTTACAGGGGAACCACTAATGAAAAACTGTTTTTT | CASSGYRGTTNEKLFF | TRBD1 | TRBJ1-4 | TRBV2 | NA
TGCGCCAGCAGCTTGGACAGGGTCACAGATACGCAGTATTTT | CASSLDRVTDTQYF | NA | TRBJ2-3 | TRBV5-1 | NA
TGTGCCAGCAGTCGGACTAGCGGAACTATCACAGATACGCAGTATTTT | CASSRTSGTITDTQYF | TRBD2 | TRBJ2-3 | TRBV27 | NA
TGCGCCAGCAGTGACTCGGGGTATGGCTACACCTTC | CASSDSGYGYTF | NA | TRBJ1-2 | TRBV10-2 | NA
TGTGCCAGCAGCTTGAAGGTTGAGCAGTTCTTC | CASSLKVEQFF | NA | TRBJ2-1 | TRBV7-9 | NA
TGTGCTAGCAGCGTTCTAGCGGAATTTAGCAATGAGCAGTTCTTC | CASSVLAEFSNEQFF | TRBD2 | TRBJ2-1 | TRBV7-7 | NA
TGCGCCAGCAGCCCGGAAGGCTACACAGATACGCAGTATTTT | CASSPEGYTDTQYF | NA | TRBJ2-3 | TRBV5-1 | NA
TGTGCCAGCTCACCACCGGCGGGGCTTTCGGCTACGCAGTATTTT | CASSPPAGLSATQYF | NA | TRBJ2-3 | TRBV18 | NA
TGTGCCAGCAGCCAAGAAGGGCCCGGGACAGGGGTACTCTATGGCTACACCTTC | CASSQEGPGTGVLYGYTF | TRBD1 | TRBJ1-2 | TRBV4-2 | NA
TGTGCCAGTACAACGGAGGACACCCGGCGGGAAAAACTGTTTTTT | CASTTEDTRREKLFF | NA | TRBJ1-4 | TRBV19 | few
TGTGCCAGCAGGATAGGGACTAGCGGAGTCGGGGAGCTGTTTTTT | CASRIGTSGVGELFF | TRBD2 | TRBJ2-2 | TRBV2 | NA
TGTGCCAGCAGTCAGGCGTCCCCTGGAAACACCATATATTTT | CASSQASPGNTIYF | NA | TRBJ1-3 | TRBV2 | NA
TGTGCCAGCAGATCAACAGGAAAGAATCAGCCCCAGCATTTT | CASRSTGKNQPQHF | NA | TRBJ1-5 | TRBV6-5 | NA
TGTGCCAGCAGTTTATGGGGACAGGGGCTCTACAATGAGCAGTTCTTC | CASSLWGQGLYNEQFF | TRBD1 | TRBJ2-1 | TRBV28 | NA
TGTGCCATCAGTGCAGAGAACTATGGCTACACCTTC | CAISAENYGYTF | NA | TRBJ1-2 | TRBV10-3 | NA
TGTGCCAGCAGCTTGCCTCAGCTGGGGACTGAAGCTTTCTTT | CASSLPQLGTEAFF | NA | TRBJ1-1 | TRBV5-4 | NA
TGTGCCAGCAGCTTAAACCCAGCGGGGGGGGGCACAGATACGCAGTATTTT | CASSLNPAGGGTDTQYF | TRBD2 | TRBJ2-3 | TRBV7-3 | NA
TGTGCCAGTAGTATCCCGGGGGCGGGTAATGAAAAACTGTTTTTT | CASSIPGAGNEKLFF | NA | TRBJ1-4 | TRBV19 | medium-sized
NA | CASSPLRARDLDTQYF | NA | TRBJ2-3 | TRBV18 | NA
TGTGCCAGCAGCCAACCCCCGACTAGCGGGGGGGCCTATGAGCAGTTCTTC | CASSQPPTSGGAYEQFF | TRBD2 | TRBJ2-1 | TRBV4-2 | NA
TGTGCCAGCAGTTACTCGACAGGGGATGGCTACACCTTC | CASSYSTGDGYTF | TRBD1 | TRBJ1-2 | TRBV6-5 | NA
TGTGCCAGCAAGGCAGCCTCCTACGAGCAGTACTTC | CASKAASYEQYF | NA | TRBJ2-7 | TRBV6-6 | NA